Listed below are T cell receptor beta chains from one sample, sequenced in a study of OX40 agonist ivuxolimab in advanced cancers. Sequenced by immunoSEQ multiplex PCR; TCRdb stores in-frame clones only, minus some. The repertoire holds over 85,000 clones, with roughly 89% as singletons. The specimen was CD4+ or CD8+ T cells sorted from blood, collected in a trial of the OX40 agonist ivuxolimab. Receptors originate from an adult with an advanced solid tumor such as melanoma, head and neck, liver or kidney cancer. The CDR3 runs from the conserved cysteine through the conserved F or W. D genes are given only for firm matches. Clone size appears in some rows only: once, few, many, or a class for an expanded clone.

v_call,j_call,clone_size,d_call,cdr3_nt,cdr3_aa
TRBV7-2,TRBJ2-3,-,-,TGTGCCAGCAGCTTAGCCCTAGCGGATACGCAGTATTTT,CASSLALADTQYF
TRBV5-6,TRBJ1-5,-,-,TGTGCCAGCAGCTTTAGTAGCAATCAGCCCCAGCATTTT,CASSFSSNQPQHF
TRBV5-6,TRBJ2-7,-,TRBD1,TGTGCCAGCCAGACAGGGCGTCTCTCCTACGAGCAGTACTTC,CASQTGRLSYEQYF
TRBV5-1,TRBJ1-2,-,-,TGCGCCAGCAGCTCCGACAGGTTAGATGGCTACACCTTC,CASSSDRLDGYTF
TRBV14,TRBJ2-1,-,TRBD2,TGTGCCAGCAGCCAAGTCGTTGGAGCGGGAAACAATGAGCAGTTCTTC,CASSQVVGAGNNEQFF
TRBV10-3,TRBJ1-1,-,-,TGTGCCATCAGTGAAGCGTTGTGGGGCAGTTATTTTGAAGCTTTCTTT,CAISEALWGSYFEAFF
TRBV6-1,TRBJ1-2,-,-,TGTGCCAGCAGCGAAACGACTGCTAACTATGGCTACACCTTC,CASSETTANYGYTF
TRBV15,TRBJ1-2,-,TRBD1,TGTGCCACCAGCAGAGATCGCGCCGGGACAGGGGGTCTGGGCTACACCTTC,CATSRDRAGTGGLGYTF
TRBV14,TRBJ1-3,-,-,TGTGCCAGCAGCCAAGGAGGGGCATCCGGAAACACCATATATTTT,CASSQGGASGNTIYF
TRBV2,TRBJ1-1,-,-,TGTGCCAGCACTACCTCGGGGGGTCGGGACACTGAAGCTTTCTTT,CASTTSGGRDTEAFF
TRBV7-2,TRBJ2-7,-,-,TGTGCCAGCAGCCGTACTAGCTCTCCGACCTACGAGCAGTACTTC,CASSRTSSPTYEQYF
TRBV6-1,TRBJ1-2,-,-,TGTGCCAGCAGCCAAAAGGCAGGGGCGAACTATGGCTACACCTTC,CASSQKAGANYGYTF
TRBV6-1,TRBJ2-6,-,-,TGTGCCACTTTCCGGGGGAACTCTGGGGCCAACGTCCTGACTTTC,CATFRGNSGANVLTF
TRBV25-1,TRBJ1-2,-,-,TGTGCCAGCAGTGAACCAGTAATCGGCTACACCTTC,CASSEPVIGYTF
TRBV5-1,TRBJ2-2,once,-,TGCGCCAGCAGCGATACCGGCGCCCCGGGCGGGGAGCTGTTTTTT,CASSDTGAPGGELFF
TRBV21-1,TRBJ1-4,-,-,TGTGCCAGCAGCCTTACTAAATACTCGGGAGCACGGGGTGAAAAACTGTTTTTT,CASSLTKYSGARGEKLFF
TRBV5-6,TRBJ2-1,-,TRBD2,TGTGCCAGCAGCGGTCTAGCGGAGGGGCCCTCCTACAATGAGCAGTTCTTC,CASSGLAEGPSYNEQFF
TRBV6-6,TRBJ1-2,-,-,TGTGCCAGCAGTTACTCGATATCAGCAGCTAACTATGGCTACACCTTC,CASSYSISAANYGYTF
TRBV7-2,TRBJ2-1,-,-,TGTGCCAGCAGCTTAGCCTACAATGAGCAGTTCTTC,CASSLAYNEQFF
TRBV6-1,TRBJ1-2,-,TRBD1,TGTGCCAGCAGTGAACCGGGACAGAAGTCCTATGGCTACACCTTC,CASSEPGQKSYGYTF
TRBV7-2,TRBJ1-1,-,-,TGTGCCAGCAGCTTAGCCGCAACGTTCAGGAACACTGAAGCTTTCTTT,CASSLAATFRNTEAFF
TRBV5-5,TRBJ2-7,-,TRBD2,TGTGCCAGCAGCGTACTACTAGCGGGAGTGGTGTACTTC,CASSVLLAGVVYF
TRBV4-3,TRBJ1-2,-,-,TGCGCCAGCAGCCAAGCCCCCTCGTATGGCTACACCTTC,CASSQAPSYGYTF
TRBV30,TRBJ2-7,-,TRBD2,TGTGCCTGGAGTGGGCTAGCGGGGCCGTACGAGCAGTACTTC,CAWSGLAGPYEQYF
TRBV7-3,TRBJ2-6,-,-,TGTGCCAGCAGCTCAACCAGGCTCTCTGGGGCCAACGTCCTGACTTTC,CASSSTRLSGANVLTF
TRBV5-8,TRBJ2-5,once,-,TGTGCCAGCAGCTTGGCCACAGACAAACAAGAGACCCAGTACTTC,CASSLATDKQETQYF
TRBV5-8,TRBJ2-5,once,-,TGTGCCAGCAGCTTGGCAGGTTGGAATGGGGAGACCCAGTACTTC,CASSLAGWNGETQYF
TRBV18,TRBJ2-7,-,-,TGTGCCAGCTCACCAGCGACAGGCTCCTACGAGCAGTACTTC,CASSPATGSYEQYF
TRBV5-1,TRBJ2-1,-,-,TGCGCCAGCAGCTTGGCTAGAAGCTCCTACAATGAGCAGTTCTTC,CASSLARSSYNEQFF
TRBV4-3,TRBJ1-5,-,-,TGCGCCAGCAGCCAATATTACGGAGGAAATCAGCCCCAGCATTTT,CASSQYYGGNQPQHF
TRBV29-1,TRBJ2-1,once,-,TGCAGGGGGGATCGGGACGGTATTGGGAATGAGCAGTTCTTC,CRGDRDGIGNEQFF
TRBV2,TRBJ1-2,-,TRBD1,TGTGCCAGCAGGGCGGGACAGGTAAACTATGGCTACACCTTC,CASRAGQVNYGYTF
TRBV5-4,TRBJ2-3,once,TRBD2,TGTGCCAGCAGCTTGGTTATTAGCGGGGGTGATACGCAGTATTTT,CASSLVISGGDTQYF
TRBV2,TRBJ1-5,-,-,TGTGCCAGCATGGGCAGCAATCAGCCCCAGCATTTT,CASMGSNQPQHF
TRBV18,TRBJ1-3,-,-,TGTGCCAGCTCACCACGCGGGCCAGCCGATCTCGGAAACACCATATATTTT,CASSPRGPADLGNTIYF
TRBV6-6,TRBJ1-2,few,TRBD1,TGTGCCAGCAGTTCTCAACAGGGGGCAGGTGGCTATGGCTACACCTTC,CASSSQQGAGGYGYTF
TRBV10-3,TRBJ1-3,-,-,TGTGCCATCAGTGGTTCAGGGCGGAACACCATATATTTT,CAISGSGRNTIYF
TRBV9,TRBJ2-1,-,TRBD2,TGTGCCAGCAGCGAGGGACTAGCGGGAGGGAACTCCTACAATGAGCAGTTCTTC,CASSEGLAGGNSYNEQFF
TRBV7-3,TRBJ2-1,once,-,TGTGCCAGCAGCGGGAGCTCCTACAATGAGCAGTTCTTC,CASSGSSYNEQFF
TRBV7-7,TRBJ2-7,few,TRBD1,TGTGCTAGCAGCTTATGGTTGCGGACAGGGACCTACGAGCAGTACTTC,CASSLWLRTGTYEQYF
TRBV4-3,TRBJ1-2,-,-,TGCGCCAGCAGCCAAGCCAGGGTTGACTATGGCTACACCTTC,CASSQARVDYGYTF
TRBV4-2,TRBJ2-3,-,-,TGTGCCAGCAGCCAAGTTAGGTCTGAGGCAGATACGCAGTATTTT,CASSQVRSEADTQYF
TRBV29-1,TRBJ2-2,-,TRBD1,TGCAGCGTTGGGGACAGGGTATACGGGGAGCTGTTTTTT,CSVGDRVYGELFF
TRBV7-2,TRBJ2-1,-,-,TGTGCCAGCAGCTTAACAGCGGGCGCCGAACATTTGCAGTTCTTC,CASSLTAGAEHLQFF
TRBV7-3,TRBJ2-1,few,TRBD2,TGTGCCAGCAGCTTGCGGACTAGCGGGGGCCGCAATGAGCAGTTCTTC,CASSLRTSGGRNEQFF
TRBV2,TRBJ1-5,-,TRBD1,TGTGCCAGCTCGGGACAGGGAAGCAATCAGCCCCAGCATTTT,CASSGQGSNQPQHF
TRBV2,TRBJ2-1,-,TRBD2,TGTGCCAGCAGGGGGGGGTCCCCGCCGTACAATGAGCAGTTCTTC,CASRGGSPPYNEQFF
TRBV19,TRBJ2-7,-,-,TGTGCCAGTAGTCCCCTAGGAGGGAGCTCCTACGAGCAGTACTTC,CASSPLGGSSYEQYF
TRBV19,TRBJ2-7,-,TRBD2,TGTGCCACCGGCGCTAGCGGCGAGCAGTACTTC,CATGASGEQYF
TRBV7-3,TRBJ2-1,once,TRBD2,TGTGCCAGCAGCCTTACTAGCGGCGTATACAATGAGCAGTTCTTC,CASSLTSGVYNEQFF
TRBV6-6,TRBJ2-3,-,-,TGTGCCAGCATGGTGGGGGAGACTGATACGCAGTATTTT,CASMVGETDTQYF
TRBV2,TRBJ1-1,-,-,TGTGCCAGCAGTGAAGCGAGAAGGGGTGACGCTTTCTTT,CASSEARRGDAFF
TRBV27,TRBJ1-5,-,-,TGTGCCAGCAGTGCACTAACTCCCAATCAGCCCCAGCATTTT,CASSALTPNQPQHF